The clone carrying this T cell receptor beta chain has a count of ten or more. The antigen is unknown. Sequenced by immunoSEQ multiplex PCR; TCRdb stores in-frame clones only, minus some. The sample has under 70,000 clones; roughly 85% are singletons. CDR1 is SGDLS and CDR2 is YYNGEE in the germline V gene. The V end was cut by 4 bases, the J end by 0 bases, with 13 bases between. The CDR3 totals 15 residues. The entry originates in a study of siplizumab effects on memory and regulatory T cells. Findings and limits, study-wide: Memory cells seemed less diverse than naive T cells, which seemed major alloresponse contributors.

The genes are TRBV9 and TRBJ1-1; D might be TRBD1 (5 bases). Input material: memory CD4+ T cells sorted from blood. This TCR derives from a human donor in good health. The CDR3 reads CASSFRDGMNTEAFF. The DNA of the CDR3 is TGTGCCAGCAGCTTTAGGGACGGGATGAACACTGAAGCTTTCTTT.